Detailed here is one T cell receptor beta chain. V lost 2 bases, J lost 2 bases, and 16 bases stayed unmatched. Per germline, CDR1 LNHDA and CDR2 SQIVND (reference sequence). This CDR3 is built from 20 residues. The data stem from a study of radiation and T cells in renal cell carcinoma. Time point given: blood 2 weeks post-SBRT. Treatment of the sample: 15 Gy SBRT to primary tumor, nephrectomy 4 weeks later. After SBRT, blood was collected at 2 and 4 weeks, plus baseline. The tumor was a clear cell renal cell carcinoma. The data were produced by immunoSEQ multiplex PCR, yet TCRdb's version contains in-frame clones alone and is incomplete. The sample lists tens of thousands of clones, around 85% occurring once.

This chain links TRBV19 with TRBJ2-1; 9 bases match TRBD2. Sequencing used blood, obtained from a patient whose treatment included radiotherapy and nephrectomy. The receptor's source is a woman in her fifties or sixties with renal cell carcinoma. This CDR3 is CASSIPVGLMRGGTYNEQFF. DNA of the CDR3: TGTGCCAGTAGTATACCAGTCGGACTAATGCGGGGGGGCACCTACAATGAGCAGTTCTTC. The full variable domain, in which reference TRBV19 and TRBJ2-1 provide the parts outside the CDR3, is DGGITQSPKYLFRKEGQNVTLSCEQNLNHDAMYWYRQDPGQGLRLIYYSQIVNDFQKGDIAEGYSVSREKKESFPLTVTSAQKNPTAFYLCASSIPVGLMRGGTYNEQFFGPGTRLTVL.